This is a list of T cell receptor beta chains from one sample in a study of radiotherapy plus CTLA-4 blockade in lung cancer. The table came from immunoSEQ multiplex PCR; TCRdb's copy has only in-frame clones and leaves some out. The data show approximately 3,100 clones, approximately 84% seen once. Sequencing was performed on tumor tissue, taken from a patient treated with radiotherapy plus ipilimumab. The source of these receptors is a human donor with non-small cell lung cancer that progressed on radiotherapy plus ipilimumab. Each CDR3 is given with its conserved first and last residue. Each record gives: J gene, V gene, clone size, D gene, CDR3 protein, CDR3 DNA. D genes are given only for firm matches. Not all rows give a size; the values are once, few, many and, for expanded clones, a class.

J: TRBJ1-5; V: TRBV7-9; size: once; D: .; CDR3: CASSLRGPNQPQHF; DNA: TGTGCCAGCAGCTTACGGGGTCCCAATCAGCCCCAGCATTTT
J: TRBJ1-5; V: TRBV6-4; size: .; D: .; CDR3: CASRGPRRTQPKGGNQPQHF; DNA: TGTGCCAGCAGGGGGCCCCGTAGGACACAACCAAAGGGGGGCAATCAGCCCCAGCATTTT
J: TRBJ2-5; V: TRBV5-4; size: .; D: TRBD2; CDR3: CASSSRASGGSQETQYF; DNA: TGTGCCAGCAGCTCCCGAGCTAGCGGGGGAAGCCAAGAGACCCAGTACTTC
J: TRBJ2-1; V: TRBV12-5; size: .; D: .; CDR3: CASGLGISNEQFF; DNA: TGTGCTAGTGGTTTGGGGATCAGCAATGAGCAGTTCTTC
J: TRBJ1-2; V: TRBV11-2; size: .; D: .; CDR3: CASSPGPRRAGYTF; DNA: TGTGCCAGCAGCCCCGGGCCCCGCAGGGCTGGCTACACCTTC
J: TRBJ2-5; V: TRBV6-1; size: .; D: .; CDR3: CASSQHYKETQYF; DNA: TGTGCCAGCAGTCAGCACTACAAAGAGACCCAGTACTTC
J: TRBJ2-2; V: TRBV5-3; size: .; D: TRBD2; CDR3: CAWLAGGNTGELFF; DNA: TGTGCCTGGTTAGCGGGGGGCAACACCGGGGAGCTGTTTTTT
J: TRBJ2-2; V: TRBV7-3; size: .; D: .; CDR3: CASSPGAGAPGELFF; DNA: TGTGCCAGCAGCCCAGGGGCAGGGGCTCCCGGGGAGCTGTTTTTT
J: TRBJ1-2; V: TRBV4-1; size: .; D: TRBD1; CDR3: CASSQGATGLYGYTF; DNA: TGCGCCAGCAGCCAAGGGGCGACAGGGCTCTATGGCTACACCTTC
J: TRBJ1-1; V: TRBV10-1; size: .; D: .; CDR3: CASSESYGGGTEAFF; DNA: TGCGCCAGCAGTGAGTCATATGGGGGGGGCACTGAAGCTTTCTTT
J: TRBJ2-2; V: TRBV5-1; size: .; D: .; CDR3: CASSPKTGPSVTGELFF; DNA: TGCGCCAGCAGCCCTAAGACAGGTCCATCGGTCACCGGGGAGCTGTTTTTT
J: TRBJ1-5; V: TRBV5-6; size: .; D: TRBD1; CDR3: CASSLGQGGFQPQHF; DNA: TGTGCCAGCAGCCTGGGACAGGGGGGTTTTCAGCCCCAGCATTTT
J: TRBJ1-5; V: TRBV7-8; size: .; D: .; CDR3: CASSLVGPSVWPQHF; DNA: TGTGCCAGCAGCTTAGTAGGACCGTCGGTATGGCCCCAGCATTTT
J: TRBJ2-5; V: TRBV7-3; size: .; D: .; CDR3: CASSPTGAAGETQYF; DNA: TGTGCCAGCAGCCCTACGGGGGCGGCCGGGGAGACCCAGTACTTC
J: TRBJ1-1; V: TRBV6-5; size: .; D: .; CDR3: CASRRTGRTEAFF; DNA: TGTGCCAGCAGACGAACAGGACGAACTGAAGCTTTCTTT
J: TRBJ1-6; V: TRBV5-6; size: few; D: .; CDR3: CASSFNSPLHF; DNA: TGTGCCAGCAGCTTCAATTCACCCCTCCACTTT
J: TRBJ1-2; V: TRBV29-1; size: .; D: TRBD1; CDR3: CSVGFVVGTASYGYTF; DNA: TGCAGCGTTGGGTTTGTCGTCGGGACAGCAAGCTATGGCTACACCTTC
J: TRBJ2-3; V: TRBV2; size: .; D: .; CDR3: CASSERQPSTDTQYF; DNA: TGTGCCAGCAGTGAACGACAGCCCAGCACAGATACGCAGTATTTT
J: TRBJ2-7; V: TRBV11-2; size: .; D: .; CDR3: CASSLGVENYEQYF; DNA: TGTGCCAGCAGCTTAGGGGTAGAGAACTACGAGCAGTACTTC
J: TRBJ1-1; V: TRBV27; size: .; D: .; CDR3: CASKGGGNTEAFF; DNA: TGTGCCAGCAAAGGGGGGGGCAACACTGAAGCTTTCTTT
J: TRBJ2-2; V: TRBV11-2; size: .; D: .; CDR3: CASRPGRDTGELFF; DNA: TGTGCCAGCAGGCCGGGACGGGACACCGGGGAGCTGTTTTTT
J: TRBJ1-1; V: TRBV7-2; size: .; D: .; CDR3: CASSLERGWTEAFF; DNA: TGTGCCAGCAGCTTAGAAAGGGGGTGGACTGAAGCTTTCTTT
J: TRBJ1-4; V: TRBV7-2; size: .; D: TRBD1; CDR3: CASSPTGVEEKLFF; DNA: TGTGCCAGCAGCCCTACAGGGGTCGAAGAAAAACTGTTTTTT